This TCR beta chain came from a study of CD8 T cells in Susac syndrome (dated by TCRdb to the late 2010s). Study-level background: Whether CD8+ T cell activation and differentiation in Susac syndrome was antigen driven was tested using repertoire sequencing.

The germline V gene (reference sequence) yields LGHDT for CDR1 and YNNKEL for CDR2. V is shortened by 1 base, J by 4 bases, and the region joining them spans 13 bases. Including the terminal cysteine and phenylalanine, the CDR3 comprises 15 residues. Just the 45-base CDR3 DNA is kept, in frame starting at base 1. What the study reported, not specific to this receptor: The number of individuals in the TCR sequencing and HLA analysis was acknowledged as relatively small.

Peripheral blood CD8+ and CD4+ T cells from healthy donors, Susac syndrome patients and multiple sclerosis patients were profiled using high-throughput TCR beta sequencing. Healthy donors were included as age- and sex-matched controls. Bulk CD8+ and CD4+ T cells were purified by magnetic negative isolation, while CD8+ TEMRA cells were enriched using FACS. Blood was collected in EDTA tubes and processed within 24 hours, with PBMCs isolated through density gradient centrifugation. PBMCs intended for TCR sequencing were cryopreserved in liquid nitrogen and thawed later in a water bath at 37 degrees C. A purity of at least 90% was achieved for sorted or isolated CD4+, CD8+ and CD8+ TEMRA cells. RNA was extracted using the RNeasy kit, and roughly 0.5 to 1 ug of the RNA was reverse transcribed with random hexamers. TCR beta CDR3 regions were amplified with the immunoSEQ multiplex PCR assay covering 54 Vbeta and 13 Jbeta segments. To correct PCR amplification bias, a synthetic template baseline was used for both primer optimization and computational correction. Per the authors' processing: Reads were annotated to V, D and J genes according to IMGT and were analyzed with immunoSEQ Analyzer, with only productive sequences retained. To calculate clonality, Shannon entropy was normalized by log2 of the number of productive unique sequences and then subtracted from one. For each patient and control, public and private clones were evaluated among the 100 most prevalent clones. Clones were defined as Susac-specific if absent from the healthy and MS cohorts, from around 1,000 published viral clones and from other ImmuneACCESS disease sequences. TCRdb handled the public reads itself, with Q25 trimming in fastp and clone calling in MiXCR, and kept productive beta chains. Rows with a matching CDR3 protein are joined into one entry that keeps the most common DNA and genes. TCRdb assigned the V and J calls; the authors' analysis was not used. The sample contains more than 120,000 distinct CDR3 sequences, roughly 94% of them found a single time. Jointly, the top ten make up about 0.076% of the sample.

Details on this clonotype: No antigen is known for it. No qualities accompany the bases; no much larger clone lies one base away.

This clonotype was sampled from a human donor in good health. The source material was CD4+ T cells from PBMCs. The V gene is TRBV3-1 and the J gene is TRBJ1-2; the D segment cannot be called with confidence. At the DNA level, the sequence is TGTGCCAGCAGCCAAGTTAGGAGAGTGGGCTATGGCTACACCTTC. This is translated as CASSQVRRVGYGYTF.